A single sample gave rise to the 10 T cell receptor beta chains below, sequenced in a study of blood T cells in healthy people across ages. The second PCR ran about 6 to 12 cycles with a sample-barcoded 5' primer and J-beta primers. A single record per CDR3 protein comes from TCRdb applying MiXCR to the 5' RACE reads. Of about 1.7 million distinct CDR3 sequences listed, approximately 28% are singletons. Sequencing was carried out using blood. The source of these receptors is a woman in her thirties in good health.

This clonotype was seen ten or more times. The CDR3 loop is CASSQQVSYEQYF. The CDR3 DNA is TGCGCCAGCAGCCAACAGGTTTCCTACGAGCAGTACTTC. The V call is TRBV4-3, the J call TRBJ2-7; D is ambiguous. This CDR3 comprises 13 residues. Per the germline V gene, CDR1 is LGHNA and CDR2 is YSLEER. V was clipped by 2 bases and J by 1 base, with 6 bases between them.

This clonotype was detected ten times or more. The chain recombines TRBV12-3 or TRBV12-4 with TRBJ2-5; weak D call: TRBD1 (6 bases). V lost 3 bases and J lost 1, with 12 bases in between. The CDR3 runs 15 residues. CDR3 nucleotides: TGTGCCAGCAGTTTCACTTGGGGGCCCCAAGAGACCCAGTACTTC. Translating gives CASSFTWGPQETQYF.

This clonotype was seen a few times. This sequence joins TRBV7-2 and TRBJ2-3; D may be TRBD2 (5 bases). The CDR3 runs to 15 residues. V was clipped by 5 bases and J by 2 bases, with 14 bases between them. The germline gives CDR1 SGHTA, CDR2 FQGNSA. The CDR3 protein is CASSVRSGFTDTQYF. CDR3 bases: TGTGCCAGCAGCGTTCGGTCGGGGTTCACAGATACGCAGTATTTT.

V usage is TRBV12-3 or TRBV12-4 and J usage is TRBJ2-4, with 9 bases identical to TRBD1. With the DNA end fitting TRBJ2-7 better, the J assignment may be wrong. This CDR3 is built from 15 residues. CDR3 protein: CASSITGGELCEQYF. As DNA, the CDR3 is TGTGCCAGCAGTATCACAGGGGGCGAACTCTGCGAGCAGTACTTC.

This clonotype came up once. The CDR3 reads CASSLQGSWGQPQHF. The CDR3 region has the DNA TGTGCCAGCAGTTTACAGGGTAGCTGGGGTCAGCCCCAGCATTTT. This chain uses TRBV12-3 or TRBV12-4 with TRBJ1-5; D is possibly TRBD1 (5 bases). The germline V and J ends were trimmed by 2 bases and 6 bases, with 14 bases remaining between them. The CDR3 runs to 15 residues.

The sample holds a few counts of this clonotype. The chain couples TRBV7-3 to TRBJ2-3, with D unresolved. Germline V lookup: CDR1 SGHTA, CDR2 FQGTGA. V shed 5 bases and J shed 2 bases, with 20 bases lying between them. This CDR3 contains 17 residues. The CDR3 DNA reads TGTGCCAGCAGCCCCCAGGATCGGTTGCGGTACACAGATACGCAGTATTTT. It translates to CASSPQDRLRYTDTQYF. Full variable domain (missing parts from reference TRBV7-3 and TRBJ2-3): GAGVSQTPSNKVTEKGKYVELRCDPISGHTALYWYRQSLGQGPEFLIYFQGTGAADDSGLPNDRFFAVRPEGSVSTLKIQRTERGDSAVYLCASSPQDRLRYTDTQYFGPGTRLTVL.

The chain joins TRBV28 to TRBJ1-5, with D uncertain. The germline V gene encodes CDR1 MDHEN and CDR2 SYDVKM. The length of the CDR3 is 15 residues. V lost 5 bases and J 1 base, leaving 12 bases between the germline ends. DNA for the CDR3: TGTGCCAGCAGTCCACGGATCCAGAGCAATCAGCCCCAGCATTTT. Its translation is CASSPRIQSNQPQHF. The full variable domain, completed using reference TRBV28 and TRBJ1-5, is DVKVTQSSRYLVKRTGEKVFLECVQDMDHENMFWYRQDPGLGLRLIYFSYDVKMKEKGDIPEGYSVSREKKERFSLILESASTNQTSMYLCASSPRIQSNQPQHFGDGTRLSIL.

The chain has TRBV5-1 and TRBJ2-1; 11 bases match TRBD2. This CDR3 has 17 residues. V trimming: 4 bases; J trimming: 2 bases; junction bases outside the gene matches: 8. Germline CDR1 SGHRS, CDR2 YFSETQ. Written as DNA, the CDR3 is TGCGCCAGCAGCGGGGCTAGCGGGAGGTTGACCTACAATGAGCAGTTCTTC. The encoded protein is CASSGASGRLTYNEQFF.

The rearrangement uses TRBV3-1 and TRBJ2-7, with 11 bases that match TRBD2. The end of the DNA aligns better with TRBJ2-5, so the J call may be wrong. This CDR3 is built from 16 residues. Germline lookup yields CDR1 LGHDT and CDR2 YNNKEL (reference sequence). The CDR3 loop reads CASSRISGGADETQYF. CDR3 bases: TGTGCCAGCAGCCGAATTAGCGGGGGGGCGGATGAGACCCAGTACTTC.

This clonotype was counted once. The chain couples TRBV7-9 to TRBJ2-7; the match to TRBD1 covers 9 bases. J lost 2 bases, V lost 2 bases, and 7 bases had no gene match. This CDR3 comprises 16 residues. Germline loops: CDR1 SEHNR, CDR2 FQNEAQ (reference sequence). This CDR3 reads CASSLYQDRGPYEQYF. The DNA of the CDR3 is TGTGCCAGCAGCTTATATCAGGACAGGGGCCCCTACGAGCAGTACTTC.